This T cell receptor (beta chain) is drawn from a study of T cells in Graves' hyperthyroidism and ophthalmopathy. Study outcomes and limitations: Most thyroid clonotypes expanded above 0.001 appeared in blood too. Classification by a 13 V-J model distinguished ophthalmopathy from stable hyperthyroidism.

This CDR3 contains 15 residues. Trimming stripped 6 bases from V and 0 bases from J, with 12 bases between. Germline loops: CDR1 SGHDN, CDR2 FVKESK. Amplified TCR beta CDR3 regions derived from RNA transcripts. The HTBI primer set was used in a first-round RT-PCR of the TCR CDR3. TCRdb passed the multiplex PCR reads through MiXCR, listing each CDR3 protein once. Counted here are 600,000 to 700,000 distinct CDR3 sequences, 45% occurring once; the ten biggest clones make up about 7%. With regard to this clonotype: The antigen remains unidentified.

Exclusion criteria comprised uncontrolled infection, other autoimmune disease, pregnancy or lactation. Each diagnosis was grounded in clinical symptoms, serum thyroxine and TRAb, thyroid ultrasound, and orbital computed tomography. The sample comprised peripheral blood or thyroid tissue (not recorded which). The clonotype originates from an adult man with Graves' disease, either hyperthyroidism or ophthalmopathy (not recorded which). This chain connects TRBV14 to TRBJ1-3, with D unresolved. The CDR3 nucleotides read TGTGCCAGCAGAAGATCCCCGAGCTCTGGAAACACCATATATTTT. This translates into CASRRSPSSGNTIYF. Full variable domain (remainder filled in from reference TRBV14 and TRBJ1-3): EAGVTQFPSHSVIEKGQTVTLRCDPISGHDNLYWYRRVMGKEIKFLLHFVKESKQDESGMPNNRFLAERTGGTYSTLKVQPAELEDSGVYFCASRRSPSSGNTIYFGEGSWLTVV.